This entry lists 17 T cell receptor beta chains sequenced from one sample in a study of T-cell reconstitution after alpha-beta-depleted transplantation in children. Unique molecular identifiers were built into the TCRbeta library. TCRdb ran MiXCR on the PCR reads and lists one entry per CDR3 protein. This sample has some 530,000 distinct CDR3 sequences, with 9.5% to 15% found just once. Material: PBMCs from the stem cell graft donor, obtained from the stem cell graft. These receptors all come from a human donor who donated a stem cell graft to a child with combined immunodeficiency.

The chain recombines TRBV12-3 or TRBV12-4 with TRBJ2-7, with 7 bases that match TRBD2. CDR3 length equals 16 residues. V was clipped by 6 bases and J by 0 bases; unmatched bases: 11. Written as DNA, the CDR3 is TGTGCCAGCAGGGCGAGCGGGGAGTCTTTCTCCTACGAGCAGTACTTC. Its translation: CASRASGESFSYEQYF.

This clonotype was detected many times. The genes are TRBV5-1 and TRBJ1-1; no reliable D call. Trimming removed 4 bases at V and 0 bases at J, with 10 bases between. CDR1 is SGHRS and CDR2 is YFSETQ in the germline V gene. This CDR3 has 14 amino acids. CDR3 nucleotide sequence: TGCGCCAGCAGCGTGGCCGGAATGAACACTGAAGCTTTCTTT. Its translation: CASSVAGMNTEAFF. The whole variable domain, filled in from reference TRBV5-1 and TRBJ1-1, reads KAGVTQTPRYLIKTRGQQVTLSCSPISGHRSVSWYQQTPGQGLQFLFEYFSETQRNKGNFPGRFSGRQFSNSRSEMNVSTLELGDSALYLCASSVAGMNTEAFFGQGTRLTVV.

In its sample, this clonotype was seen many times. The chain's CDR3 is CASSVDLSSGNTIYF. CDR3 coding DNA: TGTGCCAGCAGCGTAGATCTGAGCTCTGGAAACACCATATATTTT. The V and J genes are TRBV9 and TRBJ1-3; D remains unclear. V dropped 0 bases and J dropped 0 bases, with 7 bases sitting between them. Germline V gene data show CDR1 as SGDLS and CDR2 as YYNGEE. The CDR3 consists of 15 residues.

On this clonotype itself: A much larger clone differs from this one at a single base, so this may be a read error. V is TRBV12-3 or TRBV12-4 and J is TRBJ2-7; possibly TRBD2 for D (5 bases). The germline V and J ends were trimmed by 1 base and 7 bases, with 11 bases remaining between them. This CDR3 comprises 13 residues. CDR3: CASSLVGIPEQYF. In nucleotides, the CDR3 is TGTGCCAGCAGTTTAGTCGGGATTCCAGAGCAGTACTTC.

The chain has TRBV15 and TRBJ2-1; D is undetermined. Looked up from germline, CDR1 is LNHNV and CDR2 is YYDKDF (reference sequence). The CDR3 is 15 residues long. Trimming left V 0 bases short and J 4 bases short, with 10 bases between. CDR3 in amino acids: CATSRDRIKYNEQFF. The CDR3 DNA sequence: TGTGCCACCAGCAGAGATCGGATTAAGTACAATGAGCAGTTCTTC. Looking up the rest from reference TRBV15 and TRBJ2-1 gives the full variable domain: DAMVIQNPRYQVTQFGKPVTLSCSQTLNHNVMYWYQQKSSQAPKLLFHYYDKDFNNEADTPDNFQSRRPNTSFCFLDIRSPGLGDTAMYLCATSRDRIKYNEQFFGPGTRLTVL.

This clonotype was seen a few times. The rearrangement links TRBV29-1 to TRBJ1-2, with D uncertain. Between the trimmed V and J ends, which lost 3 bases and 4 bases, there was a span of 12 bases. Germline values: CDR1 SQVTM, CDR2 ANQGSEA. CDR3 size: 13 residues. The CDR3 region is CSVDSGSAYGYTF. The DNA of the CDR3 is TGCAGCGTTGATTCGGGATCTGCCTATGGCTACACCTTC.

The chain carries TRBV7-2 and TRBJ2-5; 10 nucleotides align to TRBD1. There are 14 residues in the CDR3. Germline lookup yields CDR1 SGHTA and CDR2 FQGNSA. Trimming at V came to 5 bases and at J to 6 bases, leaving 6 bases not matched to a gene. For the CDR3, the DNA is TGTGCCAGCAGCATACCGGGACAGGGGCAGACCCAGTACTTC. This sequence encodes CASSIPGQGQTQYF. The complete variable domain, with remaining parts taken from reference TRBV7-2 and TRBJ2-5, reads GAGVSQSPSNKVTEKGKDVELRCDPISGHTALYWYRQSLGQGLEFLIYFQGNSAPDKSGLPSDRFSAERTGGSVSTLTIQRTQQEDSAVYLCASSIPGQGQTQYFGPGTRLLVL.

This clonotype came up many times. This chain uses TRBV7-2 with TRBJ1-5, with 7 bases matching TRBD1. V dropped 5 bases and J dropped 7; count of bases not matched to a gene: 5. The length of the CDR3 is 13 residues. Looked up from germline, CDR1 is SGHTA and CDR2 is FQGNSA. The CDR3 loop reads CASSETGLQPQHF. The CDR3 DNA is TGTGCCAGCAGCGAGACAGGGCTGCAGCCCCAGCATTTT.

J is TRBJ2-7 and V is TRBV18, with a possible D match to TRBD1 (6 bases). Between the trimmed V and J ends, which lost 3 bases and 2 bases, there was a span of 20 bases. Germline V gene sequence: CDR1 KGHSH, CDR2 LQKENI. This CDR3 spans 17 amino acids. The CDR3 protein is CASSPAPGAGVAYEQYF. The CDR3 DNA is TGTGCCAGCTCACCTGCGCCTGGTGCAGGGGTAGCCTACGAGCAGTACTTC.

This clonotype was picked up many times. The genes are TRBV15 and TRBJ2-7; 10 nucleotides agree with TRBD1. V lost 3 bases, J lost 5 bases, and 4 bases stayed unmatched. The length of the CDR3 is 14 residues. CDR1 is LNHNV, CDR2 YYDKDF, per germline (reference sequence). CDR3 in DNA: TGTGCCACCAGCAGGGGACAGGGGACCCACGAGCAGTACTTC. It translates to CATSRGQGTHEQYF.

At least ten counts were recorded for this clonotype. V gene TRBV10-3 combines with J gene TRBJ1-2; 11 bases map to TRBD1. CDR1 and CDR2 from the germline V gene are ENHRY and SYGVKD. CDR3 size: 18 residues. Losses at the gene ends were 5 bases for V and 0 bases for J; bases not matched to a gene: 11. Here the CDR3 DNA reads TGTGCCATCAGTCTTACTGGGACAGGGGGTTTAGCTAACTATGGCTACACCTTC. It specifies CAISLTGTGGLANYGYTF.

This clonotype was detected a few times. The gene calls are TRBV5-1 and TRBJ2-7; D uncertain. The V and J ends lost 4 bases and 5 bases respectively, with 16 bases between them. The CDR3 sequence is 14 residues long. Germline V gives CDR1 SGHRS, CDR2 YFSETQ. The CDR3 DNA is TGCGCCAGCAGCCCCCGGCTAGGGTCGAACGAGCAGTACTTC. Its protein product is CASSPRLGSNEQYF.

There are many counts of this clonotype. This chain links TRBV9 with TRBJ2-3; TRBD1 or TRBD2 may be the D gene (5 bases each). The V end was cut by 1 base, the J end by 2 bases, with 8 bases between. The CDR3 is made up of 14 amino acids. Germline loops: CDR1 SGDLS, CDR2 YYNGEE. The DNA of the CDR3 is TGTGCCAGCAGCGTATGGGGGACCACAGATACGCAGTATTTT. Translation gives CASSVWGTTDTQYF.

This clonotype was picked up many times. The V call is TRBV5-1, the J call TRBJ2-1, with no clear D. The CDR3 contains 13 residues. The V gene's germline CDR1 is SGHRS and CDR2 YFSETQ. Trimming removed 5 bases from V and 4 bases from J, with 10 bases in between. CDR3 sequence (DNA): TGCGCCAGCAGATCCCCCAGGTACAATGAGCAGTTCTTC. Protein sequence: CASRSPRYNEQFF.

This clonotype has just a few counts. The CDR3 protein is CASSQEEGLAGGHYEQYF. The CDR3 bases are TGTGCCAGCAGCCAAGAGGAGGGACTAGCGGGGGGCCACTACGAGCAGTACTTC. This rearrangement joins TRBV4-2 to TRBJ2-7, with 15 positions matching TRBD2. V gave up 0 bases and J gave up 3 bases; unmatched junction bases: 6. This CDR3 is 18 amino acids long. The V gene's germline CDR1 is LGHNA and CDR2 YNFKEQ.

As regards this clonotype: Since the CDR3 does not end with the conserved phenylalanine or tryptophan, this likely comes from a read error. The V gene is TRBV5-1, the J gene TRBJ1-1, with 7 bases that match TRBD1. With 4 bases clipped from V and 4 bases from J, the junction kept 7 bases outside the gene matches. There are 14 residues in the CDR3. Germline assignment: CDR1 SGHRS and CDR2 YFSETQ. CDR3 amino acids: CASSPDRVATEAFY. The CDR3 coding sequence is TGCGCCAGCAGCCCCGACAGGGTGGCCACTGAAGCTTTCTAT.

This clonotype was recorded a few times. V usage is TRBV20-1 and J usage is TRBJ2-3; 12 nucleotides match TRBD2. The CDR3 extends over 15 amino acids. Losses at the gene ends were 5 bases for V and 1 base for J; bases not matched to a gene: 4. Looked up from germline, CDR1 is DFQATT and CDR2 is SNEGSKA (reference sequence). The chain's CDR3 is CSALAGGPGTDTQYF. The CDR3 region has the DNA TGCAGTGCTCTAGCGGGAGGGCCTGGCACAGATACGCAGTATTTT.